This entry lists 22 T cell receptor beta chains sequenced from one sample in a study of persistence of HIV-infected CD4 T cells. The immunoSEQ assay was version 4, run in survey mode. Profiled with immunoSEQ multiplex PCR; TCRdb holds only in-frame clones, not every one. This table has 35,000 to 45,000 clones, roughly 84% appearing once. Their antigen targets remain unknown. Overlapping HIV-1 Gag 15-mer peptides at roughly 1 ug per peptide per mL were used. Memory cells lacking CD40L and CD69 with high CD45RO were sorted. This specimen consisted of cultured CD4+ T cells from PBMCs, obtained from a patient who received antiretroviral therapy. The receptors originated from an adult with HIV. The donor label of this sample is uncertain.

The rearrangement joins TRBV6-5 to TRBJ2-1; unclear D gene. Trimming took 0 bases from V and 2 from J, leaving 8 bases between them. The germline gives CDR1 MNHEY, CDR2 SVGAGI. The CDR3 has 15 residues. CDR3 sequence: CASSYSYGPYNEQFF. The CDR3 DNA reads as TGTGCCAGCAGTTACTCCTATGGACCCTACAATGAGCAGTTCTTC.

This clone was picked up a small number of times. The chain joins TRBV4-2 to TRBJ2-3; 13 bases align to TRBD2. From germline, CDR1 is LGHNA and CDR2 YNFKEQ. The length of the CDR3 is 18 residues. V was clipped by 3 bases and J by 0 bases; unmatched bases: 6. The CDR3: CASSQRLAGGSSTDTQYF. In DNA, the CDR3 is TGTGCCAGCAGCCAGCGACTAGCGGGGGGTTCTAGCACAGATACGCAGTATTTT.

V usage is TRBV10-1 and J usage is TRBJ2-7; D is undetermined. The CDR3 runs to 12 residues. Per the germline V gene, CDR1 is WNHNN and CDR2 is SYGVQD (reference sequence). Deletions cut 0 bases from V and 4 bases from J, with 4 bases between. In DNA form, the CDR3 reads TGCGCCAGCAGTGAGTCCAGATACGAGCAGTACTTC. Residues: CASSESRYEQYF.

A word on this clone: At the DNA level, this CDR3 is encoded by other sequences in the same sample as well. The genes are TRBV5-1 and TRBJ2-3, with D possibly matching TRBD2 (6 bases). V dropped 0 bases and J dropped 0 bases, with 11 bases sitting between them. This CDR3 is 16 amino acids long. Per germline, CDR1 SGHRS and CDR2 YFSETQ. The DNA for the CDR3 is TGCGCCAGCAGCTTGGAGGGTGGGACTAGCACAGATACGCAGTATTTT. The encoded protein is CASSLEGGTSTDTQYF. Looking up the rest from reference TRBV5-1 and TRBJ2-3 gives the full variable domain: KAGVTQTPRYLIKTRGQQVTLSCSPISGHRSVSWYQQTPGQGLQFLFEYFSETQRNKGNFPGRFSGRQFSNSRSEMNVSTLELGDSALYLCASSLEGGTSTDTQYFGPGTRLTVL.

CDR3 bases: TGTGCCAGCAGCTCGGACACGGCAGACTACAATGAGCAGTTCTTC. The encoded protein is CASSSDTADYNEQFF. The chain uses TRBV5-6 and TRBJ2-1; D possibly corresponds to TRBD1 (5 bases). The length of the CDR3 is 15 residues. Between the trimmed V and J ends, which lost 3 bases and 3 bases, there was a span of 13 bases. Germline V gene sequence: CDR1 SGHDT, CDR2 YYEEEE.

CDR3 nucleotides: TGCGCCAGCAGTCAAATAAGGGACAGTCACGACGAGCAGTACTTC. Translated: CASSQIRDSHDEQYF. The chain is built from TRBV23-1 and TRBJ2-7, with TRBD1 matching 7 bases. TRBV23-1 is an ORF, and what it does is uncertain. V dropped 2 bases and J dropped 5; count of bases not matched to a gene: 9. The CDR3 sequence is 15 residues long.

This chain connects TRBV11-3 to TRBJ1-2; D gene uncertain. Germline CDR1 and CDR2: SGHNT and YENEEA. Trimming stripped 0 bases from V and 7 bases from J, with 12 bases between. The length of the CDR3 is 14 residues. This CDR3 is CASSLDGRGSGYTF. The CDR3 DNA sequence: TGTGCCAGCAGCTTAGATGGGCGAGGGTCTGGCTACACCTTC.

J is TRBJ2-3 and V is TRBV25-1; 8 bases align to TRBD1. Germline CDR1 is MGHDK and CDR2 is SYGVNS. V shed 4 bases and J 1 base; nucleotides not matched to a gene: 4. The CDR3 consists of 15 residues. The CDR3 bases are TGTGCCAGCAGTGGACAGGGGTTCGGCACAGATACGCAGTATTTT. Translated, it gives CASSGQGFGTDTQYF. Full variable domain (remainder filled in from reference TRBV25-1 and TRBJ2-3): EADIYQTPRYLVIGTGKKITLECSQTMGHDKMYWYQQDPGMELHLIHYSYGVNSTEKGDLSSESTVSRIRTEHFPLTLESARPSHTSQYLCASSGQGFGTDTQYFGPGTRLTVL.

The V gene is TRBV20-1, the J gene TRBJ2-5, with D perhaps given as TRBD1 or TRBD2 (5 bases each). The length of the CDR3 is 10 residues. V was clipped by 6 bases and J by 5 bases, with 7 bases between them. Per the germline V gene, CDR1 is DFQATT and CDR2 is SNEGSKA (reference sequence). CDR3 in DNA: TGCAGTGCGAGGGACGAGACCCAGTACTTC. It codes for CSARDETQYF.

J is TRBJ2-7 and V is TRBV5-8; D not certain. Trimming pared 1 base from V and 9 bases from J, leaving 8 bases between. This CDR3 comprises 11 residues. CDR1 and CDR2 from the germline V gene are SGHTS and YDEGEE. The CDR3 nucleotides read TGTGCCAGCAGCTTGCTCTCTCGGCAGTACTTC. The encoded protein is CASSLLSRQYF.

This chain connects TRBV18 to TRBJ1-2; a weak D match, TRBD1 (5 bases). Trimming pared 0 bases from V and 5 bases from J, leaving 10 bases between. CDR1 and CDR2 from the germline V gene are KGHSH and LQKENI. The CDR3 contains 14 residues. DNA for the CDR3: TGTGCCAGCTCACCACCGGGACTTCCTTATGGCTACACCTTC. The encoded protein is CASSPPGLPYGYTF.

CDR3 in DNA: TGTGCCGGGGGCGCGAGCAATTCACCCCTCCACTTT. This encodes CAGGASNSPLHF. This chain uses TRBV28 with TRBJ1-6; perhaps TRBD1 as D (6 bases). There are 12 residues in the CDR3. Germline V lookup: CDR1 MDHEN, CDR2 SYDVKM. The ends were cut back, 11 bases at V and 7 bases at J, with 12 bases in the middle.

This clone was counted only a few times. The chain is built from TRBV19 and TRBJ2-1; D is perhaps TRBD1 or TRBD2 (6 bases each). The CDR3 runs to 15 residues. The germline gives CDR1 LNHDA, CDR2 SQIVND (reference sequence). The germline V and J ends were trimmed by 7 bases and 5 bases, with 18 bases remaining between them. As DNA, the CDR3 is TGTGCCAGTAAGGGAGGACAGTATGACAACAATGAGCAGTTCTTC. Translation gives CASKGGQYDNNEQFF.

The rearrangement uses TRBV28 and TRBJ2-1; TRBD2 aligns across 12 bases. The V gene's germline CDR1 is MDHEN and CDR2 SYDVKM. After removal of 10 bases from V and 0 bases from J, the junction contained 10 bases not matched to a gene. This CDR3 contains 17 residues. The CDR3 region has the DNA TGTGCCACTACTAGCGGGGGGCACCCGAGCTCCTACAATGAGCAGTTCTTC. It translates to CATTSGGHPSSYNEQFF.

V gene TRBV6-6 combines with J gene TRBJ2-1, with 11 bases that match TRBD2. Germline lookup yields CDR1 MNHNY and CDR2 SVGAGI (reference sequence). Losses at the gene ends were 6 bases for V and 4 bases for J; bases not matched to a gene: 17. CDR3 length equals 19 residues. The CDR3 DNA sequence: TGTGCCAGCAGCTACAGTCCTAGCGGGGGGCCTAGGGGTTACAATGAGCAGTTCTTC. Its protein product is CASSYSPSGGPRGYNEQFF.

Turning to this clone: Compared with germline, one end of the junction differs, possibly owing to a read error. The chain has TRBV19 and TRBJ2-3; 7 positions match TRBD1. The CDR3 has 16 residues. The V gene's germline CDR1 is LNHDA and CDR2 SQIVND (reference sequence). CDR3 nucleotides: TGTGCCAGTAGTTTAGAAGGGACAGATTCATCAGATACGCAGTATTTT. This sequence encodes CASSLEGTDSSDTQYF.

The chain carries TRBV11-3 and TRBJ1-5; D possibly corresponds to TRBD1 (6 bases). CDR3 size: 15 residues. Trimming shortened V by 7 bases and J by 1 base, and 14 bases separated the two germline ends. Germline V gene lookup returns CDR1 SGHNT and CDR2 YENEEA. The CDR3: CASIPRGQSNQPQHF. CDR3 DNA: TGTGCCAGCATCCCCCGAGGACAGAGCAATCAGCCCCAGCATTTT.

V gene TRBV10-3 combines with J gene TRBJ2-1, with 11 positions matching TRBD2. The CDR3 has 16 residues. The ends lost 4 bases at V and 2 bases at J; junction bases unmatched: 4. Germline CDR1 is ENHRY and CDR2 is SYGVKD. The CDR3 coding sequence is TGTGCCATCAGTGGTAGCGGGGGGGGACCCTACAATGAGCAGTTCTTC. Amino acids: CAISGSGGGPYNEQFF.

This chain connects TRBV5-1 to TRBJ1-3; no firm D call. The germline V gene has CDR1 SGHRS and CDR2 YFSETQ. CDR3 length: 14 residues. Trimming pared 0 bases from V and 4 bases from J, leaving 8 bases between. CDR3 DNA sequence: TGCGCCAGCAGCTTGGGAAGGGCCGGAAACACCATATATTTT. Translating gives CASSLGRAGNTIYF.

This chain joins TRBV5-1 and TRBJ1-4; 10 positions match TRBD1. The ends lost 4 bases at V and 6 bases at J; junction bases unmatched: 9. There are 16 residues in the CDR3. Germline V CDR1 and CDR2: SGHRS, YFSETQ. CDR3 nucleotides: TGCGCCAGCAGCCCCGGGACAGGGGCCCCTGATGAAAAACTGTTTTTT. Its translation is CASSPGTGAPDEKLFF.

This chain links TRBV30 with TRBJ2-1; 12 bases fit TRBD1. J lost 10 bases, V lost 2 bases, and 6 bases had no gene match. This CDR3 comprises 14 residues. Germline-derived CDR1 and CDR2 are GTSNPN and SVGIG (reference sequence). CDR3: CAWSLGTGGGEQFF. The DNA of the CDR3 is TGTGCCTGGAGTCTCGGGACAGGGGGCGGGGAGCAGTTCTTC.

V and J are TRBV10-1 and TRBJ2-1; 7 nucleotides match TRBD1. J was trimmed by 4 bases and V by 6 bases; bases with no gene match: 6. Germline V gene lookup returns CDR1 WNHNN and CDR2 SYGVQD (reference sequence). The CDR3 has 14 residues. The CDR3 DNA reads TGCGCCAGCAGCCCGGGACAGTTATACAATGAGCAGTTCTTC. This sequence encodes CASSPGQLYNEQFF.